This T cell receptor beta chain appears in the sequencing data of a study of T-cell memory formation after mild COVID-19. Study context: Each donor largely had its own TCR clusters. General observations from the study: Memory sampled before infection contained some responding clones, suggesting cross-reactive memory joined.

TCRdb reprocessed the 5' RACE reads via MiXCR and lists one record per CDR3 protein. Of nearly 250,000 distinct CDR3 sequences listed, roughly 15% are singletons. Germline-derived CDR1 and CDR2 are SQVTM and ANQGSEA. This CDR3 spans 13 amino acids. The V gene end was trimmed by 6 bases and the J gene end by 4 bases; junction bases not matched to a gene: 3. Worth noting for this clonotype: Its matching antigen is unknown.

The gene calls are TRBV29-1 and TRBJ2-1; the match to TRBD2 covers 10 bases. This sequence was found in an adult woman who had mild COVID-19 (a few samples of this study predate the infection). Cell type and time point are not known. Sequencing was performed on PBMCs or a T cell subset sorted from them (not recorded which). CDR3 in amino acids: CSVMTSGYNEQFF. The CDR3 DNA reads TGCAGCGTGATGACTAGCGGGTACAATGAGCAGTTCTTC.